These 21 T cell receptor beta chains came from one sample sequenced in a study of neurological immune-mediated disorders. Time point here: longitudinal time-point 3. Using its own MiXCR run on the 5' RACE reads, TCRdb lists one record per CDR3 protein. The sample shows 93,000 or so distinct CDR3 sequences, roughly a tenth of them seen only once. The sample taken for sequencing was PBMCs. These receptors came from a female donor with HTLV-1-associated myelopathy (HAM/TSP).

The V call is TRBV25-1, the J call TRBJ2-7, with D perhaps matching TRBD2 (5 bases). Trimming shortened V by 6 bases and J by 0 bases, and 9 bases separated the two germline ends. The germline CDR1 and CDR2 sequences are MGHDK and SYGVNS. CDR3 length equals 13 residues. CDR3 DNA: TGTGCCAGCAGCGGACTGTACTCCTACGAGCAGTACTTC. Protein: CASSGLYSYEQYF.

Turning to this clonotype: Possible read error: a much larger clone is one base away. The V and J genes are TRBV5-1 and TRBJ2-7, with D perhaps matching TRBD1 (6 bases). Germline loops: CDR1 SGHRS, CDR2 YFSETQ. Trimming removed 4 bases from V and 5 bases from J, with 16 bases in between. The CDR3 is made up of 14 amino acids. CDR3 nucleotides: TGCGCCAGCAGCCCAGGGACAAGAAACGACGAGCAGTACTTC. This translates into CASSPGTRNDEQYF.

This clonotype appeared many times. The chain couples TRBV5-1 to TRBJ2-2; TRBD2 is a possible D gene (8 bases). This CDR3 is built from 15 residues. Germline CDR1 reads SGHRS; CDR2 reads YFSETQ. Trimming stripped 4 bases from V and 6 bases from J, with 16 bases between. In DNA, the CDR3 is TGCGCCAGCAGCGTAGCGGGACAGAGCTCCGGGGAGCTGTTTTTT. It codes for CASSVAGQSSGELFF.

Many counts were recorded for this clonotype. Here the CDR3 DNA reads TGCGCCAGCAGGCCCAGACAGGGACCCTATGGCTACACCTTC. Protein: CASRPRQGPYGYTF. The chain employs TRBV5-1 and TRBJ1-2; 7 nucleotides align to TRBD1. With V trimmed by 5 bases and J by 4 bases, 8 bases remained unmatched. The length of the CDR3 is 14 residues. Germline V gene sequence: CDR1 SGHRS, CDR2 YFSETQ.

This clonotype has ten or more counts. This sequence joins TRBV30 and TRBJ2-1; D not certain. Germline V gene lookup returns CDR1 GTSNPN and CDR2 SVGIG (reference sequence). With 2 bases removed from V and 8 bases from J, the gap between germline ends came to 13 bases. The CDR3 is made up of 13 amino acids. The CDR3: CAWSQSSGDEQFF. CDR3 nucleotide sequence: TGTGCCTGGAGTCAATCTAGTGGGGATGAGCAGTTCTTC.

This clonotype was counted between two and nine times. The V and J genes are TRBV6-2 or TRBV6-3 and TRBJ2-2, with D perhaps TRBD1 or TRBD2 (5 bases each). Germline CDR1 MNHEY, CDR2 SVGEGT. This CDR3 comprises 16 residues. V gave up 2 bases and J gave up 4 bases, with 14 bases separating them. Here the CDR3 reads CASSYTPSRATGELFF. The CDR3 nucleotides read TGTGCCAGCAGTTACACCCCTAGCAGGGCCACCGGGGAGCTGTTTTTT.

In this sample, this clonotype turned up a few times. The J gene is TRBJ2-7, the V gene TRBV5-6, with 14 bases lining up with TRBD2. J was trimmed by 3 bases and V by 4 bases; bases with no gene match: 3. The germline CDR1 and CDR2 sequences are SGHDT and YYEEEE. The CDR3 is made up of 15 amino acids. The CDR3: CASSVGLAGVYEQYF. Written as DNA, the CDR3 is TGTGCCAGCAGCGTGGGACTAGCGGGGGTCTACGAGCAGTACTTC.

A word on this clonotype: This may be a read error, as it is one base from a much larger clone. The chain carries TRBV20-1 and TRBJ1-5, with a possible D match to TRBD1 (6 bases). Deletions cut 6 bases from V and 2 bases from J, with 14 bases between. Germline V gene sequence: CDR1 DFQATT, CDR2 SNEGSKA (reference sequence). The CDR3 loop spans 14 amino acids. Here the CDR3 DNA reads TGCAGTGCCAAATGGGGGGCTGGCAATCAGCCCCAGCATTTT. This sequence encodes CSAKWGAGNQPQHF.

As regards this clonotype: A clone one base away is much larger, so this may be a read error. The V call is TRBV5-1, the J call TRBJ2-7, with D unresolved. V was trimmed by 1 base and J by 2 bases, leaving 7 bases between them. Germline values: CDR1 SGHRS, CDR2 YFSETQ. This CDR3 contains 13 residues. CDR3 in DNA: TGCGCCAGCAGCTTGATTGAGGCCTACGAGCAGTACTTC. Translating gives CASSLIEAYEQYF.

Ten or more counts support this clonotype. Written as DNA, the CDR3 is TGCAGTGCTGGAACCGAGCGGGCTCGCACAGATACGCAGTATTTT. It yields the protein CSAGTERARTDTQYF. V gene TRBV20-1 combines with J gene TRBJ2-3; D is possibly TRBD2 (6 bases). Germline CDR1 DFQATT, CDR2 SNEGSKA (reference sequence). The CDR3 is 15 residues long. Trimming cost V 5 bases and J 1 base, with 16 bases left between them.

This chain uses TRBV3-1 with TRBJ2-3; unclear D gene. CDR3 length equals 13 residues. V was clipped by 2 bases and J by 0 bases, with 3 bases between them. CDR1 and CDR2 (germline): LGHDT, YNNKEL (reference sequence). For the CDR3, the DNA is TGTGCCAGCAGCCAATACAGCACAGATACGCAGTATTTT. Protein: CASSQYSTDTQYF.

This clonotype was seen at least ten times. V and J are TRBV12-3 or TRBV12-4 and TRBJ1-5; tentatively, D is TRBD1 (5 bases). The CDR3 runs to 14 residues. The V end lost 6 bases, the J end lost 4 bases, and 13 bases lay between the germline ends. In DNA form, the CDR3 reads TGTGCCAGCAGCTCCTCAGGGAGGAATCAGCCCCAGCATTTT. This gives the protein CASSSSGRNQPQHF.

This clonotype was counted ten times or more. This rearrangement joins TRBV5-6 to TRBJ2-7; TRBD2 matches at 10 bases. V was clipped by 4 bases and J by 6 bases; unmatched bases: 10. This CDR3 is 15 amino acids long. Germline CDR1 SGHDT, CDR2 YYEEEE. CDR3 in DNA: TGTGCCAGCAGCCTAACGCTAGCGGGGGACGGCGAGCAGTACTTC. It specifies CASSLTLAGDGEQYF.

This clonotype was detected ten times or more. The rearrangement links TRBV5-1 to TRBJ1-4; TRBD1 matches 11 bases. The CDR3 is made up of 15 amino acids. Germline CDR1 reads SGHRS; CDR2 reads YFSETQ. Germline trimming cut 0 bases from V and 7 bases from J; bases unmatched to any gene: 2. The CDR3 bases are TGCGCCAGCAGCTTGGCCGGGACAGGGGGTGAAAAACTGTTTTTT. This translates into CASSLAGTGGEKLFF.

This clonotype showed up many times. This chain joins TRBV20-1 and TRBJ2-5, with a tentative D call TRBD1 (5 bases). The CDR3 spans 13 residues. Trimming took off 3 bases at V and 2 bases at J, with 10 bases between the two ends. The germline gives CDR1 DFQATT, CDR2 SNEGSKA (reference sequence). The CDR3 reads CSASSGPQETQYF. CDR3 nucleotides: TGCAGTGCTAGTTCAGGGCCGCAAGAGACCCAGTACTTC.

This clonotype was seen many times. J is TRBJ2-3 and V is TRBV20-1, with 7 bases fitting TRBD2. This CDR3 region has 14 residues. Germline V gene sequence: CDR1 DFQATT, CDR2 SNEGSKA (reference sequence). V lost 4 bases, J lost 1 base, and 5 bases stayed unmatched. The CDR3 region has the DNA TGCAGTGCTAAGCGGGCGGGGGGCACAGATACGCAGTATTTT. Amino acids: CSAKRAGGTDTQYF.

This chain uses TRBV5-1 with TRBJ2-1; D assignment may be TRBD1 or TRBD2 (6 bases each). Germline CDR1 reads SGHRS; CDR2 reads YFSETQ. Trimming took 0 bases from V and 4 from J, leaving 14 bases between them. This CDR3 has 16 amino acids. The CDR3 region has the DNA TGCGCCAGCAGCTTGGCAGGGGACTCCCCGTACAATGAGCAGTTCTTC. Protein: CASSLAGDSPYNEQFF.

This clonotype was seen many times. The chain has TRBV5-6 and TRBJ1-4; D is unresolved. Germline CDR1 is SGHDT and CDR2 is YYEEEE. The CDR3 sequence is 15 residues long. V gave up 2 bases and J gave up 3 bases, with 11 bases separating them. In DNA form, the CDR3 reads TGTGCCAGCAGCTTTAGGGTGACGGCTAATGAAAAACTGTTTTTT. This codes for CASSFRVTANEKLFF.

This clonotype was seen many times. This chain links TRBV7-2 with TRBJ2-3, with D possibly TRBD1 on 5 matching bases. The CDR3 totals 12 residues. The germline V and J ends were trimmed by 5 bases and 8 bases, with 11 bases remaining between them. Germline V gene data show CDR1 as SGHTA and CDR2 as FQGNSA. CDR3 coding DNA: TGTGCCAGCAGCCCCCGTAGGGGTACGCAGTATTTT. Encoded protein: CASSPRRGTQYF.

This clonotype was picked up many times. V and J are TRBV7-2 and TRBJ2-2; 7 bases map to TRBD1. CDR3 length equals 16 residues. Trimming at V came to 1 base and at J to 0 bases, leaving 2 bases not matched to a gene. Germline V CDR1 and CDR2: SGHTA, FQGNSA. The CDR3 loop is CASSLGTGSNTGELFF. CDR3 sequence (DNA): TGTGCCAGCAGCTTAGGGACAGGTTCGAACACCGGGGAGCTGTTTTTT.

This clonotype was seen many times. The chain combines TRBV6-5 with TRBJ2-2; the match to TRBD1 covers 10 bases. The CDR3 covers 14 residues. The germline CDR1 and CDR2 sequences are MNHEY and SVGAGI. The V and J ends lost 10 bases and 5 bases, in that order; junction bases with no gene match: 7. The CDR3 region has the DNA TGTGCCACTGGGGGGACAGGGGCGACCGGGGAGCTGTTTTTT. Amino acid sequence: CATGGTGATGELFF.